Here is one TCR beta chain with its context. No antigen is known for it. The input lacks base qualities; no much larger clone sits a single base away. This sample is drawn from a study of human T cells and chemical hapten exposure (dated by TCRdb to the early 2020s). As for the study more broadly: For sensitization, 2% DPC in acetone was applied to a 2 cm by 2 cm area of upper inner arm skin. Libraries were combined into a pool for sequencing, and differences in TCR yield between samples came mainly from small differences in library volumes within the pool. Blood samples were taken from patients before sensitization (week 0) and then at 2, 6 and about 24 weeks after DPC sensitization. Most of the patients in the cohort were female, and the cohort covered alopecia areata with under or over 50% scalp involvement, alopecia totalis and alopecia universalis. In alopecia patients, the study followed how the peripheral blood TCR repertoire changed in vivo over primary and secondary sensitization to diphenylcyclopropenone (DPC), a hapten. For TCR sequencing, blood came from approximately 29 alopecia patients at anywhere from one to four time points (pre-sensitization, 2, 6 and 24 weeks). Patch testing on the upper back used Finn chambers containing 0.01% DPC, with scoring done after 6 days according to International Contact Dermatitis Research Group standards. Throughout the study period of roughly 24 weeks, patients also received therapeutic DPC doses to the scalp every week. The research as a whole found: Patch test score was positively correlated with the number of PT1 expanded TCRs, with significance at thresholds 8, 16 and 32 but not at 4. Expanded TCRs formed significantly more large CDR3 similarity clusters than pre-sensitization or healthy control sets, consistent with antigen-driven responses. No change with DPC sensitization was found in the number of TCRs above 1 in 1000 frequency, and no evidence of global repertoire structure alterations was found. After repeated subsampling, changes were observed in the strength of the expansion versus patch-test correlation and in the threshold at which the correlation became significant. Because every patient had alopecia, a presumed autoimmune disease, the patients' immune response might differ from that of healthy individuals.

The library was obtained by RACE. TCRdb lists the instrument as NextSeq 500. During library preparation, unique molecular identifiers were attached to individual cDNA molecules so that TCRs could be counted in a quantitative, reproducible way. Both TCR alpha and TCR beta chains were sequenced from each blood RNA sample. The original pipeline was this. A median of roughly 98,000 TCRs per sample was observed, with a range of about 23,224 to 690,600. The Decombinator software suite was used to annotate V, J and CDR3 in the TCR reads. For the PS versus PT1 abundance plots, all samples were subsampled to the same number of TCRs (28,000). TCRs were defined as expanded if absent before sensitization and observed at least eight times at the 2-week time point. The public reads were reanalyzed by TCRdb: fastp trimming at Q25, MiXCR alignment, in-frame beta chains only. Each CDR3 protein appears once, grouped with its most common genes and DNA. The V and J calls were not made by the authors but by TCRdb's processing. The sample contains more than 150,000 distinct CDR3 sequences, more than 14% of them found a single time. The top ten clonotypes cover less than 2% of the sample.

Taken from cysteine to phenylalanine, the CDR3 has 18 residues. Only the CDR3 portion is preserved as DNA: 54 bases, with reading frame beginning at the first base. For this chain, trimming is 4 bases at the V end and 7 bases at the J end, and the number of junction bases without a gene match is 11. CDR1 is given as SGHNT and CDR2 as YYREEE, both from the germline V gene (reference sequence). Per the publication, the time point label means: patch test 1, 2 weeks after DPC sensitization. Read against the paper, the sample's treatment or condition label means: therapeutic diphenylcyclopropenone sensitization with weekly scalp DPC. Blood at each patch-test visit was drawn before the patch test was applied. Patients were eligible if aged 18 to 70, diagnosed with alopecia and judged suitable for DPC therapy, and pregnant patients were excluded. Total RNA was extracted from unfractionated whole blood collected in Tempus Blood RNA tubes.

The chain was built from TRBV5-4 and TRBJ2-4; TRBD2 matches 16 bases in the middle. This TCR came from a woman younger than 45 with alopecia areata. Some clones in this sample may be carry-over from other donors' samples. The material was whole blood, obtained in connection with sensitization to the hapten diphenylcyclopropenone (DPC). This receptor carries the CDR3 CASSGTSGGAGLENIQYF. The DNA sequence is as follows: TGTGCCAGCAGCGGGACTAGCGGGGGGGCCGGGTTGGAGAACATTCAGTACTTC.